This is a list of T cell receptor beta chains from one sample in a study of T-cell memory formation after mild COVID-19. One entry per CDR3 protein, called by TCRdb with MiXCR from the 5' RACE reads. The sample has around 340,000 distinct CDR3 sequences; around 20% are singletons. Specimen: PBMCs or a T cell subset sorted from them (not recorded which). These receptors were taken from an adult woman who had mild COVID-19 (a few samples of this study predate the infection). Cell type and time point are not known. The conserved cysteine and the conserved F or W are not part of the CDR3 here. Not every row has a clone size; where given, it reads once, few, many or a size class.

j_gene,v_gene,abundance,CDR3aa
TRBJ1-2,TRBV5-1,few,ASSSTGQGVHGYT
TRBJ2-1,TRBV15,.,ATSFSDGYNEQF
TRBJ2-1,TRBV12-3/TRBV12-4,few,ASSFTGAAGNEQF
TRBJ2-6,TRBV6-5,few,ASSYGRGLSSGANVLT
TRBJ2-3,TRBV24-1,.,ATRVGSQSDTQY
TRBJ2-2,TRBV9,few,ASSFGLAGYTGELF
TRBJ2-7,TRBV18,.,ASSPASTYEQY
TRBJ1-2,TRBV6-6,few,ASSPPGREYGYT
TRBJ2-5,TRBV7-2,many,ASSLYWGANQETQY
TRBJ1-2,TRBV19,.,ASSINPDSQRINYGYT
TRBJ2-7,TRBV7-2,.,ASSSRDRVSTWSHEQY
TRBJ2-6,TRBV5-1,.,ASSYDIRGANVLT
TRBJ2-1,TRBV12-3/TRBV12-4,few,ASSGGLAVYNEQF
TRBJ2-7,TRBV7-2,.,ASSGLRLGEQY
TRBJ1-5,TRBV7-9,.,ASAAHNQPQH
TRBJ1-1,TRBV7-6,.,ASSHKEENTEAF
TRBJ2-7,TRBV12-3/TRBV12-4,.,ASSPDRGEQY
TRBJ2-7,TRBV5-1,.,ASSSPEQY
TRBJ2-1,TRBV6-5,.,ASSYSQSGSWSSYNEQF
TRBJ1-2,TRBV5-1,.,ASSIFPENYGYT
TRBJ2-7,TRBV5-1,few,ASSPGTNAYEQY
TRBJ2-7,TRBV7-9,.,ASSRDRGFLGNYEQY
TRBJ2-1,TRBV11-2,few,ASSLTSGTNEQF
TRBJ1-5,TRBV7-8,.,ASSLFGQGATSNQPQH
TRBJ1-5,TRBV29-1,few,SVVQGNQPQH
TRBJ2-3,TRBV28,many,ASSSAGGSGDTQY
TRBJ2-3,TRBV7-8,.,ASSLPPRADTQY
TRBJ2-7,TRBV5-6,.,ASSWTDWTTEQY
TRBJ2-1,TRBV20-1,.,SARPTSGRFGQF
TRBJ1-6,TRBV7-2,few,ASSSQGAGYNSPLH
TRBJ1-4,TRBV3-1,.,ASSPQVLYEKLF
TRBJ2-7,TRBV20-1,few,SASGTSGRALYEQY
TRBJ2-1,TRBV14,.,ASSQDRLAGNEQF
TRBJ2-1,TRBV29-1,few,SVGVWDNEQF
TRBJ2-1,TRBV11-2,.,ASSPWTSGSGDNEQF
TRBJ2-7,TRBV28,.,ASSSTGTGSTYEQY
TRBJ1-1,TRBV21-1,.,AVLRSHTF
TRBJ2-5,TRBV12-1,.,ASPQDLYQETQY
TRBJ2-2,TRBV12-3/TRBV12-4,few,ASSLRRDWAGELF
TRBJ1-2,TRBV14,few,ASSQDPRGLYGYT
TRBJ1-4,TRBV12-3/TRBV12-4,.,ASSAIPGKLF
TRBJ1-1,TRBV27,few,ASSLYRENTEAF
TRBJ1-6,TRBV7-6,many,ASSLALNLRDSPLH
TRBJ2-3,TRBV9,.,ASSPPVAGGVLTQY
TRBJ2-1,TRBV14,few,ASAGYNEQF
TRBJ2-1,TRBV20-1,few,SARREIVYNEQF